This T cell receptor beta chain was recovered during a study of human T cells and chemical hapten exposure. This sample's time point: patch test 1, 2 weeks after DPC sensitization. As to treatment: therapeutic diphenylcyclopropenone sensitization with weekly scalp DPC. Library construction involved attaching unique molecular identifiers to individual cDNA molecules, which allowed quantitative, reproducible TCR counting. In TCRdb, the RACE reads were re-called with MiXCR into one record per CDR3 protein. The sample lists some 200,000 distinct CDR3 sequences; around 20% were seen once. CDR3 length: 17 amino acids. V gave up 4 bases and J gave up 1 base; unmatched junction bases: 10. Germline CDR1 reads MNHEY; CDR2 reads SMNVEV (reference sequence).

The receptor was derived from a woman in her forties or fifties with alopecia areata. Some clones in this sample may be carry-over from other donors' samples. Material: whole blood, obtained in connection with sensitization to the hapten diphenylcyclopropenone (DPC). V gene TRBV27 combines with J gene TRBJ2-5; 9 bases map to TRBD2. The CDR3 sequence: CASSSRPGGRAQETQYF. The CDR3 nucleotides are TGTGCCAGCAGTTCCCGCCCTGGCGGGAGGGCCCAAGAGACCCAGTACTTC.